This T cell receptor (beta chain) was found in a study of cytomegalovirus exposure and HLA in healthy donors. The primer mix had 60 Vbeta and 13 Jbeta primers. The assay was immunoSEQ multiplex PCR, and TCRdb's table has in-frame clones only and misses some. Among about 160,000 clones listed, over 75% were seen once. V was cut by 0 bases and J by 11 bases, with 10 bases left in between. Germline assignment: CDR1 DFQATT and CDR2 SNEGSKA (reference sequence). The CDR3 is 11 amino acids. Concerning this clone itself: What it binds is not known.

Overall study results and limits: Information on immune exposure was restricted to one variable (CMV serostatus).

The material sequenced was PBMCs. The rearrangement uses TRBV20-1 and TRBJ1-2; D is possibly TRBD1 (5 bases). The receptor's source is a woman between 18 and 29 years old in good health and CMV-seronegative. CDR3 coding DNA: TGCAGTGCTAGAGACTGGGGGGGTTACACCTTC. Translation: CSARDWGGYTF.